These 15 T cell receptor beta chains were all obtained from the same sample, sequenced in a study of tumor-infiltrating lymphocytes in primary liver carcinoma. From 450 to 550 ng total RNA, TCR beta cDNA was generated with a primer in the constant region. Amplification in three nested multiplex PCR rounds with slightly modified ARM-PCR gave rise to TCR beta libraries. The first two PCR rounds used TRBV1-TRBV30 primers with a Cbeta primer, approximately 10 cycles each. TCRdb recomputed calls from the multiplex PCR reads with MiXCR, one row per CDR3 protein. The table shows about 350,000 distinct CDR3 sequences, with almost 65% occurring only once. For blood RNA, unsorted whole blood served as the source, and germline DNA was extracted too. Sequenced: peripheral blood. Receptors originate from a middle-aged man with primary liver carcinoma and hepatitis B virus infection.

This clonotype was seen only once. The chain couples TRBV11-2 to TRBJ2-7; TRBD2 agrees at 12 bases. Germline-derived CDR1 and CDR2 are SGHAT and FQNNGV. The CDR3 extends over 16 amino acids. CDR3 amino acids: CASGSLTSGRAHEQYF. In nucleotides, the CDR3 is TGTGCAAGCGGCTCATTGACTAGCGGGAGAGCCCACGAGCAGTACTTC.

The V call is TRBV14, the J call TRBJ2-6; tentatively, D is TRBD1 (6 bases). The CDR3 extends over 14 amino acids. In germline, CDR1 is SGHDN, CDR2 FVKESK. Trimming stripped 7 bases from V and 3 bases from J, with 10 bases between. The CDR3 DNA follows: TGTGCCAGCACAGGGGATCTTGGGGCCAACGTCCTGACTTTC. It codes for CASTGDLGANVLTF.

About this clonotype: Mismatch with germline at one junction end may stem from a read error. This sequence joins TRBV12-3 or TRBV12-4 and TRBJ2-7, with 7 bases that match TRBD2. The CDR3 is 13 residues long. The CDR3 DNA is TGTACCAGCAGTTCCGGGACGGGGGGAGAGCAGTACTTC. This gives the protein CTSSSGTGGEQYF.

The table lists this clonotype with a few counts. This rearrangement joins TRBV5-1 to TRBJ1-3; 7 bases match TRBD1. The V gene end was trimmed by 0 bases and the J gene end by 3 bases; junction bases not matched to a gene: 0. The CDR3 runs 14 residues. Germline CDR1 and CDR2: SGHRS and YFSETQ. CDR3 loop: CASSLDRGGNTIYF. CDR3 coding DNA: TGCGCCAGCAGCTTGGACAGGGGTGGAAACACCATATATTTT.

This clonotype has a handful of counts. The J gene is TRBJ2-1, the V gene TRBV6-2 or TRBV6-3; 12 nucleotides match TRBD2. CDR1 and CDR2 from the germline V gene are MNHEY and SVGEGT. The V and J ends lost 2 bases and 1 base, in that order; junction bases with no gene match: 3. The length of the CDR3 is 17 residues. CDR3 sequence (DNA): TGTGCCAGCAGTTACAAAACTAGCGGGAGGTCCTACAATGAGCAGTTCTTC. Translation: CASSYKTSGRSYNEQFF.

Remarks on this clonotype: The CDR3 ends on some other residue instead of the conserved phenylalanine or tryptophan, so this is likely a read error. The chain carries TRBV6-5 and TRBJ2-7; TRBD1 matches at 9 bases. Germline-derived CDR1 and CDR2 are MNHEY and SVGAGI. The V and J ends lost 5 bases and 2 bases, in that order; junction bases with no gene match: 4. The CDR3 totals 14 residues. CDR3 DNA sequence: TGTGCCAGCAGTAACGGACAGGGGACCTACGAGCAGTACCAC. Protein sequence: CASSNGQGTYEQYH.

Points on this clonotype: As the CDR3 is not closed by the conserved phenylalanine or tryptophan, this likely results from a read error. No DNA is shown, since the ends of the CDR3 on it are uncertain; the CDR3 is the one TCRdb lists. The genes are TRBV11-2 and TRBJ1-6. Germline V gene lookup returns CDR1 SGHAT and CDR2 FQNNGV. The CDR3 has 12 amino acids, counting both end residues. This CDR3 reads CASSLVSSPLHL.

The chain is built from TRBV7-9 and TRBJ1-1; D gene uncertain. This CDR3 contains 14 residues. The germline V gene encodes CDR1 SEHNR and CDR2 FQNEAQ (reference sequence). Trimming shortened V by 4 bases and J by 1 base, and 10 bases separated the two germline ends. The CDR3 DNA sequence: TGTGCCAGCAGCTCGATGGACGGGAACACTGAAGCTTTCTTT. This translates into CASSSMDGNTEAFF.

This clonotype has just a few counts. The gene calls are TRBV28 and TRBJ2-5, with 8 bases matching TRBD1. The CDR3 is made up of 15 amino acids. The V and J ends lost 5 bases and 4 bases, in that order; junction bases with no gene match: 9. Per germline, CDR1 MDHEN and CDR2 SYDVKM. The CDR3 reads CASSPGQGLTETQYF. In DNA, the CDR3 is TGTGCCAGCAGTCCAGGACAGGGTTTGACAGAGACCCAGTACTTC.

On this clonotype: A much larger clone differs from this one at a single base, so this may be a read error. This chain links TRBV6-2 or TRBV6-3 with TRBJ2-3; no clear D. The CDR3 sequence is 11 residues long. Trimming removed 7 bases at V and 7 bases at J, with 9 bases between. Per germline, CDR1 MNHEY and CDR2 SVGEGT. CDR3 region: CASKAYHTQYF. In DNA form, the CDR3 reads TGTGCCAGCAAAGCCTACCATACGCAGTATTTT.

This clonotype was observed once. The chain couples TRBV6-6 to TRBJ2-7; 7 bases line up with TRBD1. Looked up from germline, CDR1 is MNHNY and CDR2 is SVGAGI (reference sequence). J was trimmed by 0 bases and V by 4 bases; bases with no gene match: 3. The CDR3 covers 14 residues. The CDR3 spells CASSWGQSSYEQYF. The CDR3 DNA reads TGTGCCAGCAGTTGGGGACAGAGCTCCTACGAGCAGTACTTC.

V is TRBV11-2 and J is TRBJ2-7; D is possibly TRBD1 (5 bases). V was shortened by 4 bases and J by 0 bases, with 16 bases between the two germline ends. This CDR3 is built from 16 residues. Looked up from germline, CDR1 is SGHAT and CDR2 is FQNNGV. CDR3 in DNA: TGTGCCAGCAGCTGGCTCAGGGATCGGAGCTCCTACGAGCAGTACTTC. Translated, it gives CASSWLRDRSSYEQYF.

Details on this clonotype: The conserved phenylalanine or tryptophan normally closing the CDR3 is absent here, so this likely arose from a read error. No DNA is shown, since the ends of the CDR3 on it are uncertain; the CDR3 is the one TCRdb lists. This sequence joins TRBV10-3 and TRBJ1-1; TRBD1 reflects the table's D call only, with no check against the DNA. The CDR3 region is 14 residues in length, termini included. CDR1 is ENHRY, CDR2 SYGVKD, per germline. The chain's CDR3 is CAINNPPQGTEAFL.

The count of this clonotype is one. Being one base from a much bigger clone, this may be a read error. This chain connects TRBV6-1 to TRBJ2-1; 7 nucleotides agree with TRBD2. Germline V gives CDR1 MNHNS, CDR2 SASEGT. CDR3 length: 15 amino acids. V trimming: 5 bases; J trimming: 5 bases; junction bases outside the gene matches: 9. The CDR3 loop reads CASSPKTSCDNEQFF. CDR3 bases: TGTGCCAGCAGTCCAAAGACTAGCTGTGACAATGAGCAGTTCTTC.

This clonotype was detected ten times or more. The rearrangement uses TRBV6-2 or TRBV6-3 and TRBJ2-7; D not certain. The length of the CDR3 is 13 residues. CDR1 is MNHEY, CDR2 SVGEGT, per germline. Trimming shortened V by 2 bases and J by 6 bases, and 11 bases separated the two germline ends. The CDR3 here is CASSYEGWGEQYF. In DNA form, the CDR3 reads TGTGCCAGCAGTTACGAAGGGTGGGGCGAGCAGTACTTC.